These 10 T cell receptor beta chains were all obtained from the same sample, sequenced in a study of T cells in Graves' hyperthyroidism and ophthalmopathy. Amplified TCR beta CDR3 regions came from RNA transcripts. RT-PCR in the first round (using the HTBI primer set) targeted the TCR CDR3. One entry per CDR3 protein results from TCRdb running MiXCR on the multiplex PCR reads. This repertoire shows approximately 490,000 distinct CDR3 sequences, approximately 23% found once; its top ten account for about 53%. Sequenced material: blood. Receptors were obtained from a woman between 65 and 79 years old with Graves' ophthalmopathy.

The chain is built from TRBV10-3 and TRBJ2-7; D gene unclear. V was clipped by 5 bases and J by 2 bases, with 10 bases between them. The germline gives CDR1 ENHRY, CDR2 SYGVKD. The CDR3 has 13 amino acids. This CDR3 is CAISINSAYEQYF. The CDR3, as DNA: TGTGCCATCAGTATAAATTCGGCCTACGAGCAGTACTTC.

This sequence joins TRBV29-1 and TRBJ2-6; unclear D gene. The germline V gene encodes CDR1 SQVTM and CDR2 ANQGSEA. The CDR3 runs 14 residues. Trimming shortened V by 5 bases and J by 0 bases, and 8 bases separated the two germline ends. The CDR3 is CSVSRSSGANVLTF. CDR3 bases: TGCAGCGTTTCCCGTTCCTCTGGGGCCAACGTCCTGACTTTC. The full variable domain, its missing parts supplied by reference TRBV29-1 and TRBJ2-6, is SAVISQKPSRDICQRGTSLTIQCQVDSQVTMMFWYRQQPGQSLTLIATANQGSEATYESGFVIDKFPISRPNLTFSTLTVSNMSPEDSSIYLCSVSRSSGANVLTFGAGSRLTVL.

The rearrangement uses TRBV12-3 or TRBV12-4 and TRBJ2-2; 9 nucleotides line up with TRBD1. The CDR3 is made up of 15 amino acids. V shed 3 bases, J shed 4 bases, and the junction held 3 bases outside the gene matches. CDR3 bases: TGTGCCAGCAGTTTGGGGGACAGGGTCACCGGGGAGCTGTTTTTT. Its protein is CASSLGDRVTGELFF.

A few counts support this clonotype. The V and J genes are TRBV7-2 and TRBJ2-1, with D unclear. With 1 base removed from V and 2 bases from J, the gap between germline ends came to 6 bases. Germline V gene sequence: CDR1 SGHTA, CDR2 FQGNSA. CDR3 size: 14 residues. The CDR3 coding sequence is TGTGCCAGCAGCTTAGTTCCAGCCTACAATGAGCAGTTCTTC. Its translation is CASSLVPAYNEQFF.

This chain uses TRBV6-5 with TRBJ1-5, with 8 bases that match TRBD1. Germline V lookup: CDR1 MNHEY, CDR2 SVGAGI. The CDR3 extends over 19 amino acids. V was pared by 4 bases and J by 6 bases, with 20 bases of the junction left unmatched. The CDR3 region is CASSSSPAIGQGVGQPQHF. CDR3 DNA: TGTGCCAGCAGTTCCTCACCAGCGATCGGACAGGGTGTGGGTCAGCCCCAGCATTTT.

DNA of the CDR3: TGTGCCAGCAGTCACCTATACAATGAGCAGTTCTTC. This translates into CASSHLYNEQFF. The rearrangement joins TRBV6-1 to TRBJ2-1; no firm D call. V was pared by 5 bases and J by 4 bases, with 6 bases between. This CDR3 is built from 12 residues. Per germline, CDR1 MNHNS and CDR2 SASEGT.

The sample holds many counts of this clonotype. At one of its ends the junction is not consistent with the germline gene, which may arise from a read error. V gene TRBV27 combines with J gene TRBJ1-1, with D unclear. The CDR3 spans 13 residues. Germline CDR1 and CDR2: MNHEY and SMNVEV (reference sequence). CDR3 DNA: TGTGCCAGCAGCTTATCCCGGAACACTGAAGCTTTCTTT. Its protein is CASSLSRNTEAFF.

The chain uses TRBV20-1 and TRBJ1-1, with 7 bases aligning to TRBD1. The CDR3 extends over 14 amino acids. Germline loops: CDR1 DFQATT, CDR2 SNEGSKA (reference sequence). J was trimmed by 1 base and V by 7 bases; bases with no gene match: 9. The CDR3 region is CSVPPGGRNTEAFF. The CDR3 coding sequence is TGCAGTGTTCCTCCAGGGGGTCGGAACACTGAAGCTTTCTTT.

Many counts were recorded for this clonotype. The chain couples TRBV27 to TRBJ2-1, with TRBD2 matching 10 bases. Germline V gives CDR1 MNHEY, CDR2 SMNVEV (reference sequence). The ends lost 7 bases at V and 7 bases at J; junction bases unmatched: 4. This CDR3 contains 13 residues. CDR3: CASKASGGNEQFF. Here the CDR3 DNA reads TGTGCCAGCAAGGCTAGCGGGGGAAATGAGCAGTTCTTC.

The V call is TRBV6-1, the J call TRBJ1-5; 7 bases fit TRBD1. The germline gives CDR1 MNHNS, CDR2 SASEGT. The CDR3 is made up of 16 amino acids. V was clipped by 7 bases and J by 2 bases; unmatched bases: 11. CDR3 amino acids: CASTKRGTVGNQPQHF. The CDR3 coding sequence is TGTGCCAGCACCAAACGCGGGACAGTCGGCAATCAGCCCCAGCATTTT.